Listed here is a single T cell receptor (beta chain). This record comes from a study of blood T cell repertoires in COVID-19. Study-level information: Italy, Spain and the United States were the sources of the convalescent and acute COVID-19 samples. From T cells, B-cell-depleted T cells, or PBMCs came the material, which was cDNA or gDNA.

The repertoire was sequenced with immunoSEQ multiplex PCR; TCRdb's copy has only in-frame clones and lacks some. The data contain about 80,000 clones, approximately 90% of them singletons. The germline gives CDR1 LNHDA, CDR2 SQIVND (reference sequence). This CDR3 spans 15 amino acids. V lost 6 bases, J lost 4 bases, and 8 bases stayed unmatched. Input material: peripheral blood. This rearrangement joins TRBV19 to TRBJ2-5, with TRBD2 matching over 10 bases. The TCR was taken from an elderly woman with acute or convalescent COVID-19. CDR3 residues: CASSPGLASRETQYF. CDR3 DNA sequence: TGTGCCAGTAGCCCGGGACTAGCGTCCCGAGAGACCCAGTACTTC.